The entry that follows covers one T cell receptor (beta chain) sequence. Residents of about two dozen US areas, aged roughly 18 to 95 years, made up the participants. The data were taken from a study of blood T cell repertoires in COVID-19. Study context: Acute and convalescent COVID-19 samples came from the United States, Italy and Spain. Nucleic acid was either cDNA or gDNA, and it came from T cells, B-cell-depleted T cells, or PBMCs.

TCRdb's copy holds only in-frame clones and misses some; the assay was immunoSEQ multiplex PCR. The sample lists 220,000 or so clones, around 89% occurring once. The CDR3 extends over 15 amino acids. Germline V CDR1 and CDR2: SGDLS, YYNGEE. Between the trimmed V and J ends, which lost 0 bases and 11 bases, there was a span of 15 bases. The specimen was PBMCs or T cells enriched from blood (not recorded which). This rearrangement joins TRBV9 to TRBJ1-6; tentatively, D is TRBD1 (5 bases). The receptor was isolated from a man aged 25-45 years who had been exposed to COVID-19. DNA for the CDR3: TGTGCCAGCAGCGTAGGGGGTTCGGGGGGTACACCCCTCCACTTT. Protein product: CASSVGGSGGTPLHF.